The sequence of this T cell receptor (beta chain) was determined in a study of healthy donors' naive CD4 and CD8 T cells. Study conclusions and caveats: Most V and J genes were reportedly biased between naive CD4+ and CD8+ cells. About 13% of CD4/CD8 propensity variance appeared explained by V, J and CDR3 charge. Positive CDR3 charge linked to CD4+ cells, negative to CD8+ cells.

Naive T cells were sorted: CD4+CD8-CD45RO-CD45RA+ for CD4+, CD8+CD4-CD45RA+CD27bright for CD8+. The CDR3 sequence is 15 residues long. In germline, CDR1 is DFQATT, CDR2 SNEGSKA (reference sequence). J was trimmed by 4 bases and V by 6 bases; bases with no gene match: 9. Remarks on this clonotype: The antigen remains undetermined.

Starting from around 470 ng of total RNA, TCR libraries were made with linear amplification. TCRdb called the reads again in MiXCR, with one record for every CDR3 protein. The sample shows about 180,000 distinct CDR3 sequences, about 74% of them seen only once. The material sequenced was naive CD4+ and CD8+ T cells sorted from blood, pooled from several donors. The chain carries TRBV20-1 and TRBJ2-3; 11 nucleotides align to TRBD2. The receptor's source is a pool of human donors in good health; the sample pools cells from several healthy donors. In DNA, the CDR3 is TGCAGTGCCCCACTAGCGGGGGCCAGATCAGATACGCAGTATTTT. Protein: CSAPLAGARSDTQYF.